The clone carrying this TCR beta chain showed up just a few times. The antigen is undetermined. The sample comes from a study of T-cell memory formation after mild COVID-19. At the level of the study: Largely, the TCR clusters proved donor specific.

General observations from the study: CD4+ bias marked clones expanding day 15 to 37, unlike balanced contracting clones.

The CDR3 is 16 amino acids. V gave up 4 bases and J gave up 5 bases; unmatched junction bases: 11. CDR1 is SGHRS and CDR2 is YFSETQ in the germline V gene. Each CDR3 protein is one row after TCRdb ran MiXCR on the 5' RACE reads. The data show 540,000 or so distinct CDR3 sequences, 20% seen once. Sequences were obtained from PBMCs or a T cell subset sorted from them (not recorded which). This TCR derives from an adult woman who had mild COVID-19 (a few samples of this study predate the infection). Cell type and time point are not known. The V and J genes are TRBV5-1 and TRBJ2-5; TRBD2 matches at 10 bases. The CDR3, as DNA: TGCGCCAGCAGCCCGGCCCCTAGCGGGAGCTACGAGACCCAGTACTTC. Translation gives CASSPAPSGSYETQYF. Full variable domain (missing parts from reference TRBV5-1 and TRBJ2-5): KAGVTQTPRYLIKTRGQQVTLSCSPISGHRSVSWYQQTPGQGLQFLFEYFSETQRNKGNFPGRFSGRQFSNSRSEMNVSTLELGDSALYLCASSPAPSGSYETQYFGPGTRLLVL.